This T cell receptor (beta chain) was observed in a study of cytomegalovirus exposure and HLA in healthy donors. The PCR had 60 Vbeta and 13 Jbeta primers. TCRdb's copy holds only in-frame clones and misses some; the assay was immunoSEQ multiplex PCR. The repertoire holds 150,000 to 180,000 clones, roughly 83% seen once, with 6% to 8.5% in the top ten. V gave up 4 bases and J gave up 3 bases, with 13 bases separating them. The CDR3 consists of 15 residues. Germline V lookup: CDR1 SGHRS, CDR2 YFSETQ. Sequencing was carried out using PBMCs. The chain is built from TRBV5-1 and TRBJ2-2; perhaps TRBD1 as D (6 bases). This clonotype originated in a man aged 30 to 39 in good health and CMV-seropositive. CDR3 in DNA: TGCGCCAGCAGCCTCGACAGGTTACACACCGGGGAGCTGTTTTTT. As protein: CASSLDRLHTGELFF. The full variable domain, with the rest looked up from reference TRBV5-1 and TRBJ2-2, is KAGVTQTPRYLIKTRGQQVTLSCSPISGHRSVSWYQQTPGQGLQFLFEYFSETQRNKGNFPGRFSGRQFSNSRSEMNVSTLELGDSALYLCASSLDRLHTGELFFGEGSRLTVL.